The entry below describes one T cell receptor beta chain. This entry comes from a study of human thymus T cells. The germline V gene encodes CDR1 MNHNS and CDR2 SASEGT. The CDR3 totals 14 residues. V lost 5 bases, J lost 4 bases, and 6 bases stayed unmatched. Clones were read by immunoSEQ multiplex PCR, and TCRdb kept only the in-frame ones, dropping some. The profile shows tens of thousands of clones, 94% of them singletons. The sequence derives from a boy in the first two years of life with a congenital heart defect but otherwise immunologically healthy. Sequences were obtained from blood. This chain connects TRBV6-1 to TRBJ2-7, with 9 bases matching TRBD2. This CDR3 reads CASSRSSGGYEQYF. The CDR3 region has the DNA TGTGCCAGCAGTCGCAGTAGCGGGGGTTACGAGCAGTACTTC.